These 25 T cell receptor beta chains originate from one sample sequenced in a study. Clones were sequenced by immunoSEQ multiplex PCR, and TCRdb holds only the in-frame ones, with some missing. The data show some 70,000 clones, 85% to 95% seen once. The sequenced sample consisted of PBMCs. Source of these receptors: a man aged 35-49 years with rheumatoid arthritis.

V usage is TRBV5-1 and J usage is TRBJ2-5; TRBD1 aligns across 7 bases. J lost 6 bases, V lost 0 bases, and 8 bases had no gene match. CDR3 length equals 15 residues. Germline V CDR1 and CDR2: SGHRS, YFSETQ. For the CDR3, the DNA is TGCGCCAGCAGCTTGGAGGCGCCAGGGGGACAGACCCAGTACTTC. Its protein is CASSLEAPGGQTQYF.

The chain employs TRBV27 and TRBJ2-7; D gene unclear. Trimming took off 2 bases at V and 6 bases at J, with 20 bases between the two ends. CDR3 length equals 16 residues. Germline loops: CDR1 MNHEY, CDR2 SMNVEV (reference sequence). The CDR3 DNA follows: TGTGCCAGCAGTTTAAGGTATTCGACGGCCTTGGGCGAGCAGTACTTC. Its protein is CASSLRYSTALGEQYF.

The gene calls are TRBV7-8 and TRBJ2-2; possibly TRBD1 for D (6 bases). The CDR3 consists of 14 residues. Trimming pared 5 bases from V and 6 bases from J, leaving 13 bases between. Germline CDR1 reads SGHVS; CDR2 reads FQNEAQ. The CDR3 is CASSARTDAGELFF. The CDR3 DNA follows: TGTGCCAGCAGCGCCCGGACAGACGCCGGGGAGCTGTTTTTT.

The CDR3 region has the DNA TGTGCCAGCAGTTACTCGTGGTCTCCGAGTTGGTTCTTC. The encoded protein is CASSYSWSPSWFF. This chain links TRBV6-5 with TRBJ2-1; D call uncertain. Trimming left V 0 bases short and J 15 bases short, with 15 bases between. Looked up from germline, CDR1 is MNHEY and CDR2 is SVGAGI. CDR3 length: 13 residues.

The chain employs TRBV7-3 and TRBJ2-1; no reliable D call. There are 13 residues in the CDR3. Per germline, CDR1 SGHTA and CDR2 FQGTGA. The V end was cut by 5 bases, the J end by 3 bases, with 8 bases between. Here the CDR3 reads CASSETIYNEQFF. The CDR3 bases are TGTGCCAGCAGCGAGACAATCTACAATGAGCAGTTCTTC.

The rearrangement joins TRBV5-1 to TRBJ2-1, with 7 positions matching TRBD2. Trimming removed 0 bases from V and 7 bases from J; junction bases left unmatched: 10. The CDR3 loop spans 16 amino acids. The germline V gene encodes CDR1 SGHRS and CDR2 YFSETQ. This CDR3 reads CASSLGVSGLKNEQFF. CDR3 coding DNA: TGCGCCAGCAGCTTGGGGGTTAGCGGGCTAAAAAATGAGCAGTTCTTC.

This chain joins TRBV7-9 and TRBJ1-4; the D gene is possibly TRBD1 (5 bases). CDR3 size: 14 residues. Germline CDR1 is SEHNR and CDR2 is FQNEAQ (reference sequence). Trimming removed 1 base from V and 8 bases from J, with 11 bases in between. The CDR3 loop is CASSLVRAEEKLFF. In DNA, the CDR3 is TGTGCCAGCAGCTTAGTCAGGGCCGAGGAAAAACTGTTTTTT.

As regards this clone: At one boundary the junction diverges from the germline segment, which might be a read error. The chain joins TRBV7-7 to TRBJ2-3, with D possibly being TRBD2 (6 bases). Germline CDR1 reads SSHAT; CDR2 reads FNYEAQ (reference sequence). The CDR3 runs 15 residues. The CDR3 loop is CASSPGGRSTDTQYF. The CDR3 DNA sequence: TGTGCTAGCAGCCCCGGGGGACGCAGCACAGATACGCAGTATTTT.

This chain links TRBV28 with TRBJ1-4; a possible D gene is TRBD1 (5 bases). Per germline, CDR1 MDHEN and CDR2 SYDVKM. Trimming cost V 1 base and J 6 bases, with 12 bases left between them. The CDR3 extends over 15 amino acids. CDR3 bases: TGTGCCAGCAGTTTATCCCGGGGGTTGCATGAAAAACTGTTTTTT. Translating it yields CASSLSRGLHEKLFF.

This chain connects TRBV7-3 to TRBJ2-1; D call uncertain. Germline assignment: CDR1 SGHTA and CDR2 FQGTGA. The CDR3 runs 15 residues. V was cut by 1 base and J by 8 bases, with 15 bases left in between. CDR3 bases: TGTGCCAGCAGCTTAAACGGCCTAGAAACCGATGAGCAGTTCTTC. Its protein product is CASSLNGLETDEQFF. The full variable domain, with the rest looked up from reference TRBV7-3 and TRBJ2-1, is GAGVSQTPSNKVTEKGKYVELRCDPISGHTALYWYRQSLGQGPEFLIYFQGTGAADDSGLPNDRFFAVRPEGSVSTLKIQRTERGDSAVYLCASSLNGLETDEQFFGPGTRLTVL.

The CDR3 DNA is TGTGCCAGTAGTGTAAGGGAGAACGACGACTATGGCTACACCTTC. It encodes CASSVRENDDYGYTF. The chain is built from TRBV19 and TRBJ1-2; D unclear. The CDR3 contains 15 residues. Germline V gives CDR1 LNHDA, CDR2 SQIVND (reference sequence). Trimming stripped 5 bases from V and 3 bases from J, with 16 bases between.

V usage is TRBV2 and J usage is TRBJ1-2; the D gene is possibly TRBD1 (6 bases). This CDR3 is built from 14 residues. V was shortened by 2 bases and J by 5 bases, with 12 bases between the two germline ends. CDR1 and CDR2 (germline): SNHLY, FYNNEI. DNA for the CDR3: TGTGCCAGCAGTGAAACGGGGGCCGGTTATGGCTACACCTTC. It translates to CASSETGAGYGYTF.

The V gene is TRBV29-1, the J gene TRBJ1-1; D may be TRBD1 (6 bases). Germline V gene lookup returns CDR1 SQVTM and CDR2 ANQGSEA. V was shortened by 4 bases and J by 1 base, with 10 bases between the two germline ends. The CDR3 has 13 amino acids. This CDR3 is CSVGVRGNTEAFF. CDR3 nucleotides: TGCAGCGTTGGTGTCAGGGGGAACACTGAAGCTTTCTTT.

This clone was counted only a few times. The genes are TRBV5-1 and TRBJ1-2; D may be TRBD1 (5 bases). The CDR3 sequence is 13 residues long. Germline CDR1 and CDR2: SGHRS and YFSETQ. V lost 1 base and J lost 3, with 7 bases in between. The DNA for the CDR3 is TGCGCCAGCAGCTTGACAGGAGACTATGGCTACACCTTC. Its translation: CASSLTGDYGYTF.

As DNA, the CDR3 is TGTGCCAGCTCACCAATGAGGGCGGGCACAGATACGCAGTATTTT. Protein: CASSPMRAGTDTQYF. The J gene is TRBJ2-3, the V gene TRBV18, with D perhaps TRBD2 (5 bases). The CDR3 extends over 15 amino acids. With 2 bases removed from V and 1 base from J, the gap between germline ends came to 10 bases. Germline V gene data show CDR1 as KGHSH and CDR2 as LQKENI.

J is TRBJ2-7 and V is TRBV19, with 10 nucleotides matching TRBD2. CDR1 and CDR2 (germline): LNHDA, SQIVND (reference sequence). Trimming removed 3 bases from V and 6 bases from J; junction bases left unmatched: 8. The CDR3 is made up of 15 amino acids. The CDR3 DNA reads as TGTGCCAGTAGTATGCAGGCTAGCGGGAGCGGCGAGCAGTACTTC. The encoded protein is CASSMQASGSGEQYF.

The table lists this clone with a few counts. CDR3 residues: CASRGGGSNTEAFF. The CDR3 DNA reads TGTGCCAGCAGGGGAGGTGGGTCGAACACTGAAGCTTTCTTT. The chain carries TRBV5-5 and TRBJ1-1; D remains unclear. Looked up from germline, CDR1 is SGHKS and CDR2 is YYEKEE (reference sequence). Trimming removed 5 bases from V and 1 base from J, with 12 bases in between. CDR3 length equals 14 residues.

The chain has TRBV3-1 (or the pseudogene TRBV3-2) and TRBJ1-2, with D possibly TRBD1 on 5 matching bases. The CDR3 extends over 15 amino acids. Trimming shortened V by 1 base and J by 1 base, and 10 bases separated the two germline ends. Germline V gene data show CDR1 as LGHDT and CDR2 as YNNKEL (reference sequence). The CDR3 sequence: CASSQGGGHNYGYTF. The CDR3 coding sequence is TGTGCCAGCAGCCAAGGAGGCGGACATAACTATGGCTACACCTTC.

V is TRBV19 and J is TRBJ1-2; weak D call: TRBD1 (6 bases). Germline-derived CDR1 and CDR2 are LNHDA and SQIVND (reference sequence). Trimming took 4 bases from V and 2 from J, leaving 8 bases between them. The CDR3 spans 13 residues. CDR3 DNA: TGTGCCAGTAGTACGGACAGAAACTATGGCTACACCTTC. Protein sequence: CASSTDRNYGYTF.

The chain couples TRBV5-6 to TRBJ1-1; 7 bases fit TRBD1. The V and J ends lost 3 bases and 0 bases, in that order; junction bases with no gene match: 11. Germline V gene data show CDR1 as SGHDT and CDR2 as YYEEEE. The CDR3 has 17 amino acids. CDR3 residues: CASSSRTNRGMNTEAFF. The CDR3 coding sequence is TGTGCCAGCAGCTCGAGAACAAACAGGGGCATGAACACTGAAGCTTTCTTT.

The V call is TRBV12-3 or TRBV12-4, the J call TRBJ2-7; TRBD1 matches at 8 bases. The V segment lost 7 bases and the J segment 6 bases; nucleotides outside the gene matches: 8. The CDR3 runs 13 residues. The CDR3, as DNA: TGTGCCAGCAATCTACAGGGGGAGAGCGAGCAGTACTTC. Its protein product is CASNLQGESEQYF.

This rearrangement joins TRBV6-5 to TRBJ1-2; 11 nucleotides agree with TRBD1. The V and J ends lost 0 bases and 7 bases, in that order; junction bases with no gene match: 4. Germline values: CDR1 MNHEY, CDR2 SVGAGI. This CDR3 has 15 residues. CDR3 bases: TGTGCCAGCAGTTACTCCGGGACAGGGGGGGGTGGCTACACCTTC. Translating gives CASSYSGTGGGGYTF.

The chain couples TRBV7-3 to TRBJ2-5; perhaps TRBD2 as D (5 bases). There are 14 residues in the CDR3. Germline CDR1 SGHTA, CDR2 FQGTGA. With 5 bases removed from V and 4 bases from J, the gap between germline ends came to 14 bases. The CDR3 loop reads CASSRSGYGETQYF. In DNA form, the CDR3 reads TGTGCCAGCAGCCGGTCGGGGTACGGAGAGACCCAGTACTTC.

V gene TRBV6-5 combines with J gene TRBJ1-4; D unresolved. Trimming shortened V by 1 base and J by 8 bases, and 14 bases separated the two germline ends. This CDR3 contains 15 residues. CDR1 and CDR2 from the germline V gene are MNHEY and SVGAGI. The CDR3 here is CASSYWPVGPEKLFF. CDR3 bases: TGTGCCAGCAGTTACTGGCCAGTAGGCCCCGAAAAACTGTTTTTT.

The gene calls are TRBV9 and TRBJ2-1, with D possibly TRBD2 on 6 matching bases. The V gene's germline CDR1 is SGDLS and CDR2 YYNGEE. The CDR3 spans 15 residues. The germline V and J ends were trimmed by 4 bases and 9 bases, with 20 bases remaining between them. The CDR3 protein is CASSPPLAVEAEQFF. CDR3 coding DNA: TGTGCCAGCAGCCCACCCTTAGCGGTAGAGGCTGAGCAGTTCTTC. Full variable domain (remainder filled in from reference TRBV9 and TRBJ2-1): DSGVTQTPKHLITATGQRVTLRCSPRSGDLSVYWYQQSLDQGLQFLIQYYNGEERAKGNILERFSAQQFPDLHSELNLSSLELGDSALYFCASSPPLAVEAEQFFGPGTRLTVL.